This TCR beta chain was sequenced during a study of blood T cell repertoires in COVID-19. Study details: There were acute and convalescent COVID-19 samples, and they came from the United States, Italy and Spain.

Method: immunoSEQ multiplex PCR; TCRdb's copy keeps in-frame clones and lacks some. The table lists 90,000 to 120,000 clones, about 91% of them singletons. This CDR3 spans 16 amino acids. Germline V CDR1 and CDR2: SGHRS, YFSETQ. Trimming cost V 5 bases and J 3 bases, with 19 bases left between them. The sequencing input was peripheral blood. The chain employs TRBV5-1 and TRBJ2-3; possibly TRBD2 for D (5 bases). The source is a man in his fifties or sixties with active or convalescent COVID-19. CDR3 nucleotides: TGCGCCAGCAGTGGCGTTCCGGCGAGGGCTACAGATACGCAGTATTTT. It translates to CASSGVPARATDTQYF.